Below, 3 T cell receptor beta chains from the same sample are listed, as sequenced in a study of T cells in localized non-small cell lung cancer. Generated by immunoSEQ multiplex PCR, the TCRdb table keeps only in-frame clones and is missing some. The sample lists roughly 3,800 clones; about 29% were seen once. Sequencing was performed on lung tumor tissue, taken before any cancer treatment. The receptors derive from a man aged 35 to 70 with stage I lung adenocarcinoma.

The sample holds a few counts of this clone. J is TRBJ1-1 and V is TRBV28; D gene unclear. V lost 6 bases to trimming and J lost 4 bases, with 9 bases between them. Germline CDR1 MDHEN, CDR2 SYDVKM. CDR3 size: 12 residues. DNA for the CDR3: TGTGCCAGCAGAGACCAAGGCACTGAAGCTTTCTTT. Translated: CASRDQGTEAFF.

This clone is termed medium-sized. V gene TRBV11-3 combines with J gene TRBJ2-1; 13 bases map to TRBD2. Germline CDR1 reads SGHNT; CDR2 reads YENEEA. The CDR3 loop spans 17 amino acids. With V trimmed by 5 bases and J by 0 bases, 4 bases remained unmatched. The CDR3 sequence is CASSTWTSGSSYNEQFF. DNA of the CDR3: TGTGCCAGCAGCACATGGACTAGCGGGAGCTCCTACAATGAGCAGTTCTTC.

This clone is judged medium-sized. The chain is built from TRBV6-1 and TRBJ1-5; TRBD1 is a possible D gene (5 bases). The germline gives CDR1 MNHNS, CDR2 SASEGT. This CDR3 comprises 14 residues. The V and J ends lost 1 base and 1 base respectively, with 5 bases between them. CDR3 region: CASSEGQSNQPQHF. Here the CDR3 DNA reads TGTGCCAGCAGTGAAGGACAGAGCAATCAGCCCCAGCATTTT.